This T cell receptor beta chain came from a study of beta chain features in type 1 diabetes. Study-level results: Across all four CD4+ subsets, people with type 1 diabetes showed modestly shorter TCRB CDR3s. Because the template was cDNA, high-expressing cells might be over-represented.

CDR3 size: 15 residues. V lost 6 bases and J lost 2; bases outside the gene matches: 10. The germline V gene has CDR1 SQVTM and CDR2 ANQGSEA. Points on this clone: The antigen is not known.

Isolated RNA was reverse transcribed in full, so expressed TCRB transcripts were sequenced. Repertoires were generated with immunoSEQ multiplex PCR, while TCRdb's copy carries only in-frame clones and drops some. The sample comprises a few hundred thousand clones, 16% of which are singletons, and less than 0.09% rests with the top ten. This chain uses TRBV29-1 with TRBJ2-1; 7 bases are shared with TRBD1. Sequenced sample: naive CD4+ T cells from blood. This TCR came from a man younger than 40 with type 1 diabetes. The CDR3 DNA sequence: TGCAGCGTAGTGGGCCAGGGGGTCCCCTACAATGAGCAGTTCTTC. This encodes CSVVGQGVPYNEQFF.